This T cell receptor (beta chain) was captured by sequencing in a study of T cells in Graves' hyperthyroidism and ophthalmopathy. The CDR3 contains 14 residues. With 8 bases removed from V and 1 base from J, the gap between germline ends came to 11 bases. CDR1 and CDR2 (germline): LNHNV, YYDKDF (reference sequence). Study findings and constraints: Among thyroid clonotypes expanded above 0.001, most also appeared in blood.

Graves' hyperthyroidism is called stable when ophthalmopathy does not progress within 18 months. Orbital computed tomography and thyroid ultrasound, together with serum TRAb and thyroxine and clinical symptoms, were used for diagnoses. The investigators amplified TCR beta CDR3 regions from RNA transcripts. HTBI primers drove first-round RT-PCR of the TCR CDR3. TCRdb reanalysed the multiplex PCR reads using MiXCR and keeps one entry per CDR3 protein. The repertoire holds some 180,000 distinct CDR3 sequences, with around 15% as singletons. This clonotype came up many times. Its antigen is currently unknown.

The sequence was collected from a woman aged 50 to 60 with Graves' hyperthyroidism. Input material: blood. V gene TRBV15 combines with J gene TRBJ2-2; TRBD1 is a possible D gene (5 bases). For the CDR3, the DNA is TGTGCCACCGGGGCGACGGAGAACACCGGGGAGCTGTTTTTT. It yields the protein CATGATENTGELFF.